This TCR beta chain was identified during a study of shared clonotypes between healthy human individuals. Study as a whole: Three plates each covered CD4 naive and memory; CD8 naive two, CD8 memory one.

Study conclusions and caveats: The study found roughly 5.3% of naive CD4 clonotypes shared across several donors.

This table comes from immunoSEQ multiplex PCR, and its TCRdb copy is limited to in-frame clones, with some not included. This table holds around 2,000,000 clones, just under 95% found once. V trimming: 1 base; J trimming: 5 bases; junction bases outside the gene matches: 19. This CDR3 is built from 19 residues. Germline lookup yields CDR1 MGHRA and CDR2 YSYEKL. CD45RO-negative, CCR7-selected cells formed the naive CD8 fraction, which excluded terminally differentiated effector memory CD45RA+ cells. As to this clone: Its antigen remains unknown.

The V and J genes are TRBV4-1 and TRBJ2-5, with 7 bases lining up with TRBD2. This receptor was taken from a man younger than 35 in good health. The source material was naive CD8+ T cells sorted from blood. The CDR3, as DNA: TGCGCCAGCAGCCAAGCCATAGCACTGGGAGCGGGGCATTGGGAGACCCAGTACTTC. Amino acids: CASSQAIALGAGHWETQYF.